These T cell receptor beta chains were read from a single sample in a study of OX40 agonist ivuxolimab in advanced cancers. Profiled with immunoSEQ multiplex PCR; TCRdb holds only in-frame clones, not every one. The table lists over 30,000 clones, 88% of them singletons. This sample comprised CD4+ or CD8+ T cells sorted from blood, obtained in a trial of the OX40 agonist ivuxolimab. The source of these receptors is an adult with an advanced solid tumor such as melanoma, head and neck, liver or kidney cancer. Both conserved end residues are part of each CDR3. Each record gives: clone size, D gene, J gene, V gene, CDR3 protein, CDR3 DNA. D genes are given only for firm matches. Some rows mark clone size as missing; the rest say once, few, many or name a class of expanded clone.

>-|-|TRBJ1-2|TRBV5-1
CASSPWKTGANYGYTF
TGCGCCAGCAGCCCTTGGAAGACAGGAGCTAACTATGGCTACACCTTC
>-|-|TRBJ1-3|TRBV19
CASSIPPGHSPGNTIYF
TGTGCCAGTAGTATACCTCCAGGACACAGCCCTGGAAACACCATATATTTT
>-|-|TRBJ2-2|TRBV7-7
CASSLASGESGELFF
TGTGCTAGCAGCTTAGCGTCCGGGGAATCCGGGGAGCTGTTTTTT
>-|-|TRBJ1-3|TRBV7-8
CASSRPPWMRGPRSGNTIYF
TGTGCCAGCAGCCGACCCCCCTGGATGCGGGGCCCCCGCTCTGGAAACACCATATATTTT
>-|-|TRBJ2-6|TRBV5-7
CASSFPSGPSGANVLTF
TGTGCCAGCAGCTTCCCCTCGGGGCCCTCTGGGGCCAACGTCCTGACTTTC
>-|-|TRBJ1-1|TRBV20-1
CSARGNTEAFF
TGCAGTGCTAGGGGGAACACTGAAGCTTTCTTT
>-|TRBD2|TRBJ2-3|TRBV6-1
CASMGREFTDTQYF
TGTGCCAGCATGGGGCGGGAGTTTACAGATACGCAGTATTTT
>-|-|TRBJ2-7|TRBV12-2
CASRHPGVATYEQYF
TGTGCAAGTCGCCACCCCGGGGTAGCCACATACGAGCAGTACTTC
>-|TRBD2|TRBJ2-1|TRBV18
CASSPIGTSGSNEQFF
TGTGCCAGCTCACCAATTGGGACTAGCGGGAGCAATGAGCAGTTCTTC
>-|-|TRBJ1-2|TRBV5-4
CASSPDKLLGGYTF
TGTGCCAGCAGCCCCGACAAGTTACTAGGTGGCTACACCTTC
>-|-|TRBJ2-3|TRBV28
CASSLLRAESTDTQYF
TGTGCCAGCAGTTTACTGAGGGCAGAAAGCACAGATACGCAGTATTTT
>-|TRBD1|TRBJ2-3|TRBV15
CATSRNQGVGTDTQYF
TGTGCCACCAGCCGTAACCAGGGGGTTGGAACAGATACGCAGTATTTT
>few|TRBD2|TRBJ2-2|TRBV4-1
CASSRGPLLAANTGELFF
TGCGCCAGCAGCCGAGGTCCCCTACTAGCGGCGAACACCGGGGAGCTGTTTTTT
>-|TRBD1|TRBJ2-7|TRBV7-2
CASSLDRTGVYEQYF
TGTGCCAGCAGCTTAGACAGGACAGGGGTCTACGAGCAGTACTTC
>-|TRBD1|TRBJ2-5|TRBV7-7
CASSPDRGGTQYF
TGTGCTAGCAGCCCCGACAGGGGCGGGACCCAGTACTTC
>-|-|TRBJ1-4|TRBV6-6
CASSYEWLEKKLFF
TGTGCCAGCAGTTACGAGTGGTTGGAAAAAAAACTGTTTTTT
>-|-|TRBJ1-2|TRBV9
CASSVGAVNNYGYTF
TGTGCCAGCAGCGTAGGAGCCGTCAATAACTATGGCTACACCTTC
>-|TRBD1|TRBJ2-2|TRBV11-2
CASSLGGTGRIGELFF
TGTGCCAGCAGCTTAGGTGGGACAGGCCGAATCGGGGAGCTGTTTTTT
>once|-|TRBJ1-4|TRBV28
CASSSTTGREKLFF
TGTGCCAGCAGTTCGACGACAGGCCGGGAAAAACTGTTTTTT
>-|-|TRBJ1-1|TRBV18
CASSPNPGVNTEAFF
TGTGCCAGCTCACCAAACCCAGGGGTGAACACTGAAGCTTTCTTT
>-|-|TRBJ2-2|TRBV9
CASSIPGTGNTGELFF
TGTGCCAGCAGCATTCCCGGGACGGGGAACACCGGGGAGCTGTTTTTT
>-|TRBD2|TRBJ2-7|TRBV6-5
CASSPGLSSYEQYF
TGTGCCAGCAGTCCGGGACTAAGCTCCTACGAGCAGTACTTC
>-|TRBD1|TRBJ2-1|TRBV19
CASRTGTGSNEQFF
TGTGCCAGTAGGACCGGGACAGGGAGCAATGAGCAGTTCTTC
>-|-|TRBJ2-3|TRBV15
CATSSRDGRGSDTQYF
TGTGCCACCAGCAGCCGGGACGGCCGAGGATCAGATACGCAGTATTTT
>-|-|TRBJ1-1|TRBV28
CASLTAGSGMSTEAFF
TGTGCCAGCCTTACCGCTGGGTCCGGAATGTCCACTGAAGCTTTCTTT
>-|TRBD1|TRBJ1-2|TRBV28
CASSLHPGQPNYGYTF
TGTGCCAGCAGTTTACATCCGGGACAGCCTAACTATGGCTACACCTTC
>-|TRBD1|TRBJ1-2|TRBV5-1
CASSLGGQGTYGYTF
TGCGCCAGCAGCTTGGGGGGACAGGGAACGTATGGCTACACCTTC